This T cell receptor beta chain was retrieved from a study of T-cell memory formation after mild COVID-19 (dated by TCRdb to 2020 to 2023). Broadly, across the study: Most TCR sequence clusters were specific to one of the two donors. Two young, previously healthy adult volunteers made up the cohort, one male and one female. In a couple of donors, T-cell clones that expanded and contracted after mild COVID-19 were tracked by sequencing TCRalpha and TCRbeta repertoires over time.

Results and caveats for the whole study, not just this receptor: The second-wave clones that peaked on day 37 were not confirmed to be SARS-CoV-2 specific. Some responding clones were detected in pre-infection memory, suggesting pre-existing cross-reactive memory T cells joined the SARS-CoV-2 response. The study included only two mild cases, and larger cohorts that include severe cases with pre-infection samples were judged to be necessary. Clones that contracted from day 15 to 85 showed balanced CD4/CD8 phenotypes, whereas a second wave of clones that expanded from day 15 to 37 leaned towards CD4+. Contracting CD4+ clones appeared mostly in the CM and EM memory subsets, whereas CD8+ clones were enriched in EMRA.

The run used an Illumina NovaSeq 6000. cDNA libraries for TCRalpha and TCRbeta were prepared by 5'RACE using constant-segment primers, with sample barcodes and unique molecular identifiers added. Trizol reagent was used to extract RNA from every sample. Libraries were amplified in two PCR steps, with a second sample barcode and Illumina TruSeq adapters added in the second step. Libraries were sequenced on an Illumina NovaSeq with 2 x 150 bp paired-end reads. From the authors' description of their analysis: Demultiplexing of reads and collapsing into UMI-guided consensus sequences were performed with migec v1.2.7. Using mixcr v2.1.11, the UMI consensuses were aligned to TRA and TRB V and J templates and assembled into clonotypes. Expanded or contracted clonotypes were those called significant by both edgeR and NoisET, with noise models trained on biological replicates. For edgeR calls, the thresholds were a false discovery rate-adjusted p below 0.01 and a log2 fold-change of 1. As an exploratory analysis of dynamics, PCA with hierarchical clustering was applied to max-normalized trajectories of the 1000 most abundant clonotypes. The CD4 or CD8 phenotype of responding clones was assigned using the separately sequenced CD4+ and CD8+ repertoires. TCRdb reprocessing: public reads trimmed at Q25 with fastp, clones called with MiXCR, in-frame beta chains kept. Identical CDR3 proteins give one entry, which carries the most common genes and DNA. The V and J calls follow TCRdb's processing rather than the paper's. The sample includes 400,000 or so distinct CDR3 sequences, with roughly 20% observed a single time. The ten largest clonotypes hold around 8% of the sample.

Ficoll-Paque density gradient centrifugation was the method used to isolate PBMCs. This clonotype was observed a handful of times. Its cognate antigen has yet to be identified. Base-call qualities are not available, and no considerably larger clone is one nucleotide away. This receptor was identified in an adult woman who had mild COVID-19 (a few samples of this study predate the infection). The sample titles of this study are shuffled in the database, so cell type and time point are left out; the donor was told from shared clones. Sequencing used PBMCs or a T cell subset sorted from them (not recorded which).

Here the CDR3 is given as CASSSSQGAQTGQYF. The sequenced DNA: TGTGCCAGCAGCTCTTCACAGGGGGCTCAGACGGGGCAGTACTTC. The rearranged segments are TRBV7-2 and TRBJ2-7, with TRBD1 matching 9 junction bases. CDR1 and CDR2 were assigned from the germline V gene as SGHTA and FQGNSA. From cysteine to phenylalanine, the CDR3 is 15 amino acids long. CDR3 DNA is the only sequence kept; it has 45 bases, read in frame from the first base. Ends trimmed: V by 4 bases, J by 9 bases; bases unmatched to a gene: 13.